This T cell receptor (beta chain) is from a study of blood T cell repertoires in COVID-19. The germline CDR1 and CDR2 sequences are MNHEY and SMNVEV (reference sequence). The CDR3 is 13 amino acids. V was cut by 3 bases and J by 4 bases, with 9 bases left in between. The table came from immunoSEQ multiplex PCR; TCRdb's copy has only in-frame clones and leaves some out. The sample lists 200,000 to 250,000 clones; 80% were seen once. The specimen sequenced was PBMCs or T cells enriched from blood (not recorded which). This TCR derives from a woman aged 40 to 55 with acute COVID-19. V and J are TRBV27 and TRBJ1-2, with D possibly TRBD1 on 5 matching bases. As DNA, the CDR3 is TGTGCCAGCAGTTTCCCGCAGGGCTATGGCTACACCTTC. Translating it yields CASSFPQGYGYTF.